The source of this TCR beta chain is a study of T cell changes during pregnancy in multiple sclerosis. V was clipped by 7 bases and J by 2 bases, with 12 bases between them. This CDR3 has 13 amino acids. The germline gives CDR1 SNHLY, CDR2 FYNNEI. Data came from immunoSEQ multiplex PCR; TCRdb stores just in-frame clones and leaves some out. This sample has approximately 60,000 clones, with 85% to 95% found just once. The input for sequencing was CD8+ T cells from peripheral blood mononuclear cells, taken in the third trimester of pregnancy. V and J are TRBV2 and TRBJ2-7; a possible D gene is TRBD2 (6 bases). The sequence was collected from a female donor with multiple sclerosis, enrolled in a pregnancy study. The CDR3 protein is CASKLRGTYEQYF. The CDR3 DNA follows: TGTGCCAGCAAACTGCGCGGGACCTACGAGCAGTACTTC.